This T cell receptor (beta chain) is from a study of beta chain features in type 1 diabetes. Overall study: Examination covered around 98 million sorted cells spanning all samples. General study findings and limits: PCR might preferentially amplify shorter templates, equally in patients and controls. Within each of all four CD4+ subsets, Type 1 diabetes patients had TCRB CDR3s that were moderately but significantly shorter.

What was sequenced were expressed TCRB transcripts, since all of the isolated RNA had been reverse transcribed. TCRdb keeps only in-frame clones here, not all; method: immunoSEQ multiplex PCR. The sample contains more than 250,000 clones, approximately 15% of which appear only once. The CDR3 loop spans 18 amino acids. J was trimmed by 5 bases and V by 3 bases; bases with no gene match: 18. Germline V gene data show CDR1 as SGDLS and CDR2 as YYNGEE. This clone has only a few counts. Antigen: not known. The V and J genes are TRBV9 and TRBJ1-2, with 8 bases that match TRBD1. Sequencing was performed on naive CD4+ T cells from blood. The clonotype originates from a young man with type 1 diabetes. CDR3 sequence: CASSGVPGQASLSYGYTF. In DNA, the CDR3 is TGTGCCAGCAGCGGCGTCCCGGGACAGGCCTCGCTCTCTTATGGCTACACCTTC.